Presented here are 25 T cell receptor beta chains from one specimen sequenced in a study of T-cell reconstitution after alpha-beta-depleted transplantation in children. Unique molecular identifiers were built into the TCRbeta library. TCRdb itself ran the PCR reads through MiXCR, one entry per CDR3 protein. The table lists roughly 670,000 distinct CDR3 sequences, over 10% of them singletons. The sample consisted of PBMCs, taken before TCRalphabeta/CD19-depleted stem cell transplant. The receptors derive from a girl aged 2 to 9 with congenital amegakaryocytic thrombocytopenia, due to receive a stem cell transplant.

This clonotype appeared many times. The V gene is TRBV5-1, the J gene TRBJ2-3, with D possibly TRBD2 on 6 matching bases. The CDR3 loop spans 16 amino acids. Trimming removed 0 bases from V and 5 bases from J, with 16 bases in between. Germline V gives CDR1 SGHRS, CDR2 YFSETQ. The CDR3 bases are TGCGCCAGCAGCTTGGTGTCGTCGGGAGCCGTAGATACGCAGTATTTT. Translation gives CASSLVSSGAVDTQYF.

Comment on this clonotype: This may arise from a read error, as a much more abundant clone is one base away. The chain uses TRBV5-1 and TRBJ2-5, with 7 bases that match TRBD2. CDR1 SGHRS and CDR2 YFSETQ come from the germline V gene. J gave up 5 bases and V 8 bases, and 18 bases lay outside the gene matches. This CDR3 region has 16 residues. CDR3 residues: CASMRAFGGSEETQYF. The CDR3 coding sequence is TGCGCCAGTATGCGAGCTTTTGGCGGGAGTGAGGAGACCCAGTACTTC.

The V call is TRBV20-1, the J call TRBJ2-7; a weak D match, TRBD2 (6 bases). Between the trimmed V and J ends, which lost 5 bases and 0 bases, there was a span of 14 bases. The CDR3 extends over 14 amino acids. Per germline, CDR1 DFQATT and CDR2 SNEGSKA (reference sequence). CDR3 coding DNA: TGCAGTGCTGCCATCCCTAGCGACTCCTACGAGCAGTACTTC. It specifies CSAAIPSDSYEQYF.

This clonotype was seen ten or more times. This chain joins TRBV5-1 and TRBJ1-2; D perhaps matches TRBD1 (5 bases). With 0 bases removed from V and 4 bases from J, the gap between germline ends came to 13 bases. CDR1 is SGHRS and CDR2 is YFSETQ in the germline V gene. This CDR3 has 15 residues. The CDR3: CASSLAATGLYGYTF. The CDR3 nucleotides are TGCGCCAGCAGCTTGGCCGCCACAGGACTCTATGGCTACACCTTC.

This chain joins TRBV12-3 or TRBV12-4 and TRBJ2-1; D uncertain. Between the trimmed V and J ends, which lost 5 bases and 9 bases, there was a span of 11 bases. This CDR3 has 12 amino acids. This CDR3 is CASSPTVAEQFF. In DNA form, the CDR3 reads TGTGCCAGCAGTCCAACTGTGGCTGAGCAGTTCTTC.

The J gene is TRBJ2-5, the V gene TRBV11-2, with 7 bases identical to TRBD2. The CDR3 covers 18 residues. J gave up 3 bases and V 4 bases, and 17 bases lay outside the gene matches. In germline, CDR1 is SGHAT, CDR2 FQNNGV. As DNA, the CDR3 is TGTGCCAGCAGCTCACCCCCAGTGCGGCGTGGGACTAAAGAGACCCAGTACTTC. Translated, it gives CASSSPPVRRGTKETQYF.

There are many counts of this clonotype. CDR3: CASSLDGRTAEAFF. In nucleotides, the CDR3 is TGTGCCAGCAGCTTAGACGGGAGGACAGCTGAAGCTTTCTTT. V usage is TRBV7-2 and J usage is TRBJ1-1, with TRBD1 as a possible D gene (6 bases). V was clipped by 1 base and J by 6 bases, with 12 bases between them. The CDR3 loop spans 14 amino acids. Germline loops: CDR1 SGHTA, CDR2 FQGNSA. The full variable domain, its missing parts supplied by reference TRBV7-2 and TRBJ1-1, is GAGVSQSPSNKVTEKGKDVELRCDPISGHTALYWYRQSLGQGLEFLIYFQGNSAPDKSGLPSDRFSAERTGGSVSTLTIQRTQQEDSAVYLCASSLDGRTAEAFFGQGTRLTVV.

This clonotype has just a few counts. This chain uses TRBV7-2 with TRBJ2-1; 12 bases match TRBD2. Germline V gene data show CDR1 as SGHTA and CDR2 as FQGNSA. V lost 4 bases, J lost 9 bases, and 7 bases stayed unmatched. The CDR3 totals 15 residues. The CDR3 DNA is TGTGCCAGCAGCTCCCGACTAGCGGGAGTCACTGAGCAGTTCTTC. This sequence encodes CASSSRLAGVTEQFF.

This clonotype was counted ten times or more. The chain carries TRBV10-3 and TRBJ2-1; D remains unclear. The length of the CDR3 is 12 residues. CDR1 is ENHRY, CDR2 SYGVKD, per germline. Trimming took 6 bases from V and 7 from J, leaving 10 bases between them. As DNA, the CDR3 is TGTGCCATCAGAGACTTAACAAATGAGCAGTTCTTC. Translating it yields CAIRDLTNEQFF.

This clonotype was observed a few times. The chain combines TRBV6-1 with TRBJ2-7; the match to TRBD2 covers 7 bases. The CDR3 covers 16 residues. Per germline, CDR1 MNHNS and CDR2 SASEGT. V lost 2 bases, J lost 9 bases, and 16 bases stayed unmatched. The CDR3 loop is CASSESVLAVFSVQYF. CDR3 DNA: TGTGCCAGCAGTGAATCTGTGCTAGCGGTCTTTTCGGTGCAGTACTTC.

This clonotype has a count of ten or more. V usage is TRBV12-3 or TRBV12-4 and J usage is TRBJ1-2; D is possibly TRBD1 (6 bases). This CDR3 comprises 14 residues. V dropped 5 bases and J dropped 0 bases, with 10 bases sitting between them. CDR3 nucleotides: TGTGCCAGCAGTCGGGACACCTCTAACTATGGCTACACCTTC. Its protein is CASSRDTSNYGYTF.

There are a few counts of this clonotype. The chain combines TRBV5-1 with TRBJ1-1; perhaps TRBD1 as D (5 bases). Trimming cost V 3 bases and J 11 bases, with 14 bases left between them. Germline V gives CDR1 SGHRS, CDR2 YFSETQ. CDR3 length: 12 residues. The CDR3 sequence is CASSWKGHPAFF. DNA for the CDR3: TGCGCCAGCAGCTGGAAAGGACATCCGGCTTTCTTT.

The rearrangement uses TRBV5-1 and TRBJ2-7, with TRBD2 as a possible D gene (6 bases). The CDR3 spans 14 residues. Germline CDR1 is SGHRS and CDR2 is YFSETQ. Trimming removed 7 bases from V and 6 bases from J, with 20 bases in between. CDR3 sequence (DNA): TGCGCCAGCGGAGCCTTGTCTTTGGGAGGCGAGCAGTACTTC. It is translated as CASGALSLGGEQYF.

This clonotype was found a few times. The J gene is TRBJ2-4, the V gene TRBV6-2 or TRBV6-3, with D uncertain. In germline, CDR1 is MNHEY, CDR2 SVGEGT. This CDR3 is built from 12 residues. V was clipped by 8 bases and J by 10 bases, with 15 bases between them. The CDR3 region is CASAEAPVIQYF. Here the CDR3 DNA reads TGTGCCAGCGCGGAAGCCCCCGTAATTCAGTACTTC.

The chain links TRBV28 to TRBJ2-6, with D maybe TRBD1 (5 bases). The germline V gene encodes CDR1 MDHEN and CDR2 SYDVKM. The V end lost 3 bases, the J end lost 0 bases, and 12 bases lay between the germline ends. CDR3 length: 17 amino acids. CDR3 coding DNA: TGTGCCAGCAGTTTCCAGGGAATAGGCTCTGGGGCCAACGTCCTGACTTTC. This encodes CASSFQGIGSGANVLTF.

This rearrangement joins TRBV29-1 to TRBJ2-3; weak D call: TRBD1 (6 bases). V was cut by 3 bases and J by 1 base, with 11 bases left in between. Germline V gene data show CDR1 as SQVTM and CDR2 as ANQGSEA. This CDR3 is built from 14 residues. For the CDR3, the DNA is TGCAGCGTTGACCCGGACAGCCGCACAGATACGCAGTATTTT. Amino acid sequence: CSVDPDSRTDTQYF.

This clonotype was recorded many times. The genes are TRBV28 and TRBJ2-1, with 10 bases identical to TRBD1. The CDR3 has 17 amino acids. J lost 7 bases, V lost 3 bases, and 12 bases had no gene match. CDR1 and CDR2 from the germline V gene are MDHEN and SYDVKM. The CDR3: CASSLVGATGGRNEQFF. As DNA, the CDR3 is TGTGCCAGCAGTTTGGTGGGGGCGACAGGGGGCCGGAATGAGCAGTTCTTC.

V and J are TRBV7-6 and TRBJ2-2; D gene ambiguous. The length of the CDR3 is 15 residues. Germline V gene sequence: CDR1 SGHVS, CDR2 FNYEAQ. V shed 3 bases and J shed 3 bases, with 11 bases lying between them. The CDR3 loop is CASSFIPHDTGELFF. CDR3 in DNA: TGTGCCAGCAGCTTCATCCCGCACGACACCGGGGAGCTGTTTTTT.

The rearrangement uses TRBV18 and TRBJ2-2, with 11 bases identical to TRBD2. J was trimmed by 2 bases and V by 7 bases; bases with no gene match: 9. The CDR3 spans 17 residues. Per germline, CDR1 KGHSH and CDR2 LQKENI. CDR3 sequence reads: CASLSGTSGRNTGELFF. The CDR3 region has the DNA TGTGCCAGCTTGTCCGGGACTAGCGGACGAAACACCGGGGAGCTGTTTTTT. The full variable domain, completed using reference TRBV18 and TRBJ2-2, is NAGVMQNPRHLVRRRGQEARLRCSPMKGHSHVYWYRQLPEEGLKFMVYLQKENIIDESGMPKERFSAEFPKEGPSILRIQQVVRGDSAAYFCASLSGTSGRNTGELFFGEGSRLTVL.

This clonotype was detected only a few times. This sequence joins TRBV7-6 and TRBJ2-1; TRBD2 aligns across 12 bases. Trimming at V came to 6 bases and at J to 8 bases, leaving 11 bases not matched to a gene. Looked up from germline, CDR1 is SGHVS and CDR2 is FNYEAQ. CDR3 size: 16 residues. The CDR3 DNA reads as TGTGCCAGCAGTGGGGGGGGACTAGCGGGTTCTGATGAGCAGTTCTTC. Translation: CASSGGGLAGSDEQFF.

This clonotype appeared many times. The rearrangement links TRBV12-3 or TRBV12-4 to TRBJ2-2, with TRBD2 matching 7 bases. The CDR3 contains 15 residues. The V gene end was trimmed by 5 bases and the J gene end by 3 bases; junction bases not matched to a gene: 6. This chain's CDR3 is CASSNGGRHTGELFF. The CDR3 DNA follows: TGTGCCAGCAGTAATGGCGGGAGACACACCGGGGAGCTGTTTTTT.

This clonotype was observed at least ten times. In DNA form, the CDR3 reads TGTGCCAGCAGTTTTACGGGGGGAGCCGAAGCTTTCTTT. The encoded protein is CASSFTGGAEAFF. This chain links TRBV12-3 or TRBV12-4 with TRBJ1-1; D might be TRBD1 (5 bases). Trimming removed 3 bases at V and 8 bases at J, with 13 bases between. This CDR3 has 13 residues.

This clonotype was counted only a few times. The rearrangement joins TRBV20-1 to TRBJ2-5; 8 nucleotides match TRBD2. Trimming cost V 6 bases and J 4 bases; bases outside gene matches: 16. The CDR3 length is 16 residues. Germline-derived CDR1 and CDR2 are DFQATT and SNEGSKA (reference sequence). DNA for the CDR3: TGCAGTGCCACCGCGATCCAAGCGGGAGCGGGAGAGACCCAGTACTTC. Translated, it gives CSATAIQAGAGETQYF.

This clonotype was recorded at least ten times. The V and J genes are TRBV12-3 or TRBV12-4 and TRBJ1-1; D is uncertain. Between the trimmed V and J ends, which lost 5 bases and 10 bases, there was a span of 11 bases. This CDR3 is 11 amino acids long. CDR3 DNA: TGTGCCAGCAGTGCACAGAGCATAGCTTTCTTT. This codes for CASSAQSIAFF.

V gene TRBV18 combines with J gene TRBJ1-2, with D unclear. Germline V lookup: CDR1 KGHSH, CDR2 LQKENI. The CDR3 is made up of 14 amino acids. The germline V and J ends were trimmed by 3 bases and 5 bases, with 13 bases remaining between them. This CDR3 reads CASSPALEGYGYTF. The CDR3 nucleotides are TGTGCCAGCTCACCCGCTCTGGAGGGATATGGCTACACCTTC.